Listed below are T cell receptor beta chains from one sample, sequenced in a study of blood T cell repertoires in COVID-19. The repertoire was sequenced with immunoSEQ multiplex PCR; TCRdb's copy has only in-frame clones and lacks some. Of 100,000 to 150,000 clones in the sample, about four fifths are singletons; the top ten hold roughly 17%. Sequenced sample: peripheral blood. These receptor sequences come from a man aged 30 to 45 with COVID-19, enrolled during active disease. CDR3s include the opening cysteine and the closing phenylalanine or tryptophan. A D gene is named only where the DNA matches it firmly. Part of the rows lack a size; the others show once, few, many or a class for expanded clones.

TRBJ1-5,TRBD1,NA,TRBV10-3,CAISGTGPDSNQPQHF,TGTGCCATCAGCGGGACAGGACCAGATAGCAATCAGCCCCAGCATTTT
TRBJ2-2,NA,NA,TRBV15,CATSRPSGTAKGELFF,TGTGCCACCAGCAGACCCTCCGGGACTGCCAAAGGGGAGCTGTTTTTT
TRBJ1-2,NA,NA,TRBV28,CASSFGQGRGYGYTF,TGTGCCAGCAGTTTTGGGCAGGGGCGCGGCTATGGCTACACCTTC
TRBJ2-2,NA,NA,TRBV19,CATTPQGRDTGELFF,TGTGCCACTACTCCTCAGGGGAGGGACACCGGGGAGCTGTTTTTT
TRBJ1-4,TRBD1,NA,TRBV3-1/TRBV3-2,CASSHPTGETNEKLFF,TGTGCCAGCAGCCATCCTACAGGGGAAACTAATGAAAAACTGTTTTTT
TRBJ2-7,TRBD2,NA,TRBV13,CAASGGGPQPYEQYF,TGTGCTGCTTCGGGGGGAGGGCCCCAACCCTACGAGCAGTACTTC
TRBJ1-2,TRBD1,NA,TRBV3-1/TRBV3-2,CASSELETGRVGYTF,TGTGCCAGCAGCGAATTGGAGACAGGGCGTGTCGGCTACACCTTC
TRBJ2-1,TRBD2,NA,TRBV7-3,CASSAGRYNEQFF,TGTGCCAGCAGCGCCGGGAGGTACAATGAGCAGTTCTTC
TRBJ2-1,NA,NA,TRBV4-3,CASSQDIAVSYNEQFF,TGCGCCAGCAGCCAAGATATCGCGGTCTCCTACAATGAGCAGTTCTTC
TRBJ2-7,TRBD2,NA,TRBV11-3,CASTGGSIYEQYF,TGTGCCAGCACGGGCGGGAGCATATACGAGCAGTACTTC
TRBJ1-2,NA,once,TRBV5-4,CASSLDREVYGYTF,TGTGCCAGCAGCTTGGACAGGGAAGTTTATGGCTACACCTTC
TRBJ1-2,NA,NA,TRBV28,CASRQSGGSNYGYTF,TGTGCCAGCAGGCAGAGTGGGGGGTCTAACTATGGCTACACCTTC
TRBJ1-2,NA,NA,TRBV28,CASSWTQGYGYTF,TGTGCCAGCAGCTGGACCCAGGGGTATGGCTACACCTTC
TRBJ2-2,NA,NA,TRBV7-7,CASSATNTGELFF,TGTGCCAGCAGCGCGACTAACACCGGGGAGCTGTTTTTT
TRBJ2-1,NA,NA,TRBV4-3,CASSQDSRTYNEQFF,TGCGCCAGCAGCCAAGATAGCAGGACTTACAATGAGCAGTTCTTC
TRBJ1-2,NA,NA,TRBV6-5,CASSPRWGQSYGYTF,TGTGCCAGCAGTCCCCGATGGGGGCAGAGCTATGGCTACACCTTC
TRBJ2-7,NA,NA,TRBV27,CASSFIGEGYEQYF,TGTGCCAGCAGTTTTATAGGGGAAGGTTACGAGCAGTACTTC
TRBJ2-4,TRBD2,NA,TRBV19,CASMGGDVGGKNIQYF,TGTGCCAGTATGGGAGGGGACGTGGGCGGCAAAAACATTCAGTACTTC
TRBJ2-3,TRBD2,NA,TRBV9,CASSLSIAGESTDTQYF,TGTGCCAGCAGCCTATCTATAGCGGGGGAGAGCACAGATACGCAGTATTTT
TRBJ1-5,NA,NA,TRBV5-8,CASSLVTGGNQPQHF,TGTGCCAGCAGCTTGGTAACGGGAGGCAATCAGCCCCAGCATTTT
TRBJ1-1,NA,few,TRBV18,CASSLNNGQNTEAFF,TGTGCCAGCTCACTGAACAATGGACAGAACACTGAAGCTTTCTTT
TRBJ2-5,NA,medium-sized,TRBV19,CASSIGGSQETQYF,TGTGCCAGTAGTATCGGCGGGTCCCAAGAGACCCAGTACTTC
TRBJ2-5,TRBD1,NA,TRBV7-9,CASSLVQGVVRETQYF,TGTGCCAGCAGCTTAGTTCAGGGGGTCGTCCGAGAGACCCAGTACTTC
TRBJ2-3,TRBD2,NA,TRBV19,CASSIIGRVRDTQYF,TGTGCCAGTAGTATTATCGGGAGGGTCCGAGATACGCAGTATTTT